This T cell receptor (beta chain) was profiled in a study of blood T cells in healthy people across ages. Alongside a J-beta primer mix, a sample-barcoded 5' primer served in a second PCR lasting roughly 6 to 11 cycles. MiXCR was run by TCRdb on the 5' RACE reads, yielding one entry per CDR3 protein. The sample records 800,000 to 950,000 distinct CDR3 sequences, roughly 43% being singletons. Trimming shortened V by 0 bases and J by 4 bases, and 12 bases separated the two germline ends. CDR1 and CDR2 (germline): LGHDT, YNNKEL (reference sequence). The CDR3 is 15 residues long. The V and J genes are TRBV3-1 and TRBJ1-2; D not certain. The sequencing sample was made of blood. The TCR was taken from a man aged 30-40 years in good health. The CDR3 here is CASSQEGTKSYGYTF. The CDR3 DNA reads TGTGCCAGCAGCCAAGAAGGCACTAAATCCTATGGCTACACCTTC.